These T cell receptor beta chains were read from a single sample in a study of blood T cell repertoires in COVID-19. The protocol was immunoSEQ multiplex PCR, while the TCRdb copy is restricted to in-frame clones and leaves out a portion. The data contain 250,000 to 300,000 clones, more than 65% of them singletons. The source material was peripheral blood. Receptors were obtained from a young woman with acute or convalescent COVID-19. The CDR3 runs from the conserved cysteine through the conserved F or W. Fields, in order: V gene, J gene, CDR3 protein.

v_gene: TRBV6-5; j_gene: TRBJ2-7; CDR3aa: CASTSSGGLSEQYF
v_gene: TRBV9; j_gene: TRBJ2-5; CDR3aa: CASSAIADIGAQETQYF
v_gene: TRBV4-3; j_gene: TRBJ1-3; CDR3aa: CASGRDRGDTIYF
v_gene: TRBV5-1; j_gene: TRBJ2-5; CDR3aa: CASSPPGETQYF
v_gene: TRBV9; j_gene: TRBJ1-1; CDR3aa: CASSVGQGGTEAFF
v_gene: TRBV30; j_gene: TRBJ1-6; CDR3aa: CAWTPGTSSSPLHF
v_gene: TRBV4-1; j_gene: TRBJ2-2; CDR3aa: CASRDLGLAGGTGELFF
v_gene: TRBV28; j_gene: TRBJ2-1; CDR3aa: CASSRPGLGGNEQFF
v_gene: TRBV5-1; j_gene: TRBJ2-5; CDR3aa: CASSPGTSGQETQYF
v_gene: TRBV30; j_gene: TRBJ2-2; CDR3aa: CAWSHGGPGELFF
v_gene: TRBV5-1; j_gene: TRBJ2-7; CDR3aa: CASSTGTGDYEQYF
v_gene: TRBV18; j_gene: TRBJ1-5; CDR3aa: CASSGPGQPQHF
v_gene: TRBV2; j_gene: TRBJ1-2; CDR3aa: CASSVGTGTTYGYTF
v_gene: TRBV2; j_gene: TRBJ1-2; CDR3aa: CASSESGQRGYGYTF
v_gene: TRBV4-3; j_gene: TRBJ1-1; CDR3aa: CASSQVDRGTEAFF
v_gene: TRBV7-8; j_gene: TRBJ2-2; CDR3aa: CASSLVGQANTGELFF